This T cell receptor beta chain was obtained from a study of cytomegalovirus exposure and HLA in healthy donors. About the research overall: Earlier results showed approximately 110 million unique TCR beta sequences derived from roughly 190 million T cells. Study-wide findings and caveats: Reports credit the classifier with highly specific, highly sensitive diagnosis of cytomegalovirus status. In an earlier analysis, about 87% or about 30%: the productive usage of most TCR beta V segments. Altogether, some 170 TCR beta chains were recorded as cytomegalovirus-associated.

V trimming: 2 bases; J trimming: 5 bases; junction bases outside the gene matches: 7. Germline-derived CDR1 and CDR2 are SNHLY and FYNNEI. This CDR3 region has 16 residues. 60 Vbeta and 13 Jbeta primers were used in PCR. TCRdb keeps only in-frame clones here, not all; method: immunoSEQ multiplex PCR. The table includes over 150,000 clones, about 84% detected once. In the case of this clone: Antigen specificity is unknown.

The source is a man between 18 and 35 years old in good health and CMV-seronegative. The J gene is TRBJ2-3, the V gene TRBV2; 10 bases are a match to TRBD2. The sample was PBMCs. The CDR3 loop reads CASSELASGGLDTQYF. CDR3 DNA: TGTGCCAGCAGTGAATTGGCTAGCGGGGGTTTAGATACGCAGTATTTT. Combining the CDR3 with reference TRBV2 and TRBJ2-3 gives the whole variable domain EPEVTQTPSHQVTQMGQEVILRCVPISNHLYFYWYRQILGQKVEFLVSFYNNEISEKSEIFDDQFSVERPDGSNFTLKIRSTKLEDSAMYFCASSELASGGLDTQYFGPGTRLTVL.